The entry below gives a single T cell receptor (beta chain) sequence along with its context. V lost 6 bases and J lost 5, with 10 bases in between. This CDR3 has 13 amino acids. The germline V gene has CDR1 MDHEN and CDR2 SYDVKM. This sample stems from a study of CD8 T cells in ankylosing spondylitis. MiXCR, applied by TCRdb to the 5' RACE reads, yields one record per CDR3 protein. Of 150,000 to 200,000 distinct CDR3 sequences listed, around 17% are singletons. Material for sequencing was blood, either unsorted or a sorted T cell fraction (not recorded which). The TCR originated in a male donor with ankylosing spondylitis or in good health (not recorded which). The chain uses TRBV28 and TRBJ2-2, with D perhaps matching TRBD2 (6 bases). The DNA for the CDR3 is TGTGCCAGCAGGTCGCGGGGTACCGGGGAGCTGTTTTTT. Its protein is CASRSRGTGELFF.